These T cell receptor beta chains were read from a single sample in a study of cytomegalovirus exposure and HLA in healthy donors. Assay: immunoSEQ multiplex PCR; the TCRdb copy retains only in-frame clones and omits some. The data hold some 120,000 clones, with around 75% observed a single time. Sequencing was performed on PBMCs. These receptors came from a woman in her forties or fifties in good health and CMV-seronegative. CDR3s include the opening cysteine and the closing phenylalanine or tryptophan. D genes are given only for firm matches. Expanded clones get a size class; other rows say once, few or many, or leave the size out.

j_gene: TRBJ1-1; abundance: .; d_gene: .; v_gene: TRBV11-2; CDR3nt: TGTGCCAGCAGCTTAATGGCCTCTGAAGCTTTCTTT; CDR3aa: CASSLMASEAFF
j_gene: TRBJ2-3; abundance: .; d_gene: TRBD2; v_gene: TRBV29-1; CDR3nt: TGCAGCGCAAAGACTAGCGGGAGAAGTTTGGGCACAGATACGCAGTATTTT; CDR3aa: CSAKTSGRSLGTDTQYF
j_gene: TRBJ2-1; abundance: .; d_gene: TRBD2; v_gene: TRBV5-4; CDR3nt: TGTGCCAGCAGCTTAGCGGAGCGGGAGTACTACAATGAGCAGTTCTTC; CDR3aa: CASSLAEREYYNEQFF
j_gene: TRBJ2-2; abundance: .; d_gene: TRBD2; v_gene: TRBV15; CDR3nt: TGTGCCACCAGAAGCGGGGTAAACACCGGGGAGCTGTTTTTT; CDR3aa: CATRSGVNTGELFF
j_gene: TRBJ2-7; abundance: .; d_gene: .; v_gene: TRBV9; CDR3nt: TGTGCCAGCAGCGTAGCCCCTTCAGGCAACGAGCAGTACTTC; CDR3aa: CASSVAPSGNEQYF
j_gene: TRBJ2-1; abundance: .; d_gene: .; v_gene: TRBV2; CDR3nt: TGTGCCAGCAGTGACGTCGGGGTGAGCGCCAATGAGCAGTTCTTC; CDR3aa: CASSDVGVSANEQFF
j_gene: TRBJ2-7; abundance: .; d_gene: .; v_gene: TRBV30; CDR3nt: TGTGCCTGTGGGGTGCGGGGCCGCTCCTACGAGCAGTACTTC; CDR3aa: CACGVRGRSYEQYF
j_gene: TRBJ2-5; abundance: once; d_gene: TRBD1; v_gene: TRBV4-1; CDR3nt: TGCGCCAGCAGCCAAGTAGTTCTCGGCAGGACAGGGACACAAGAGACCCAGTACTTC; CDR3aa: CASSQVVLGRTGTQETQYF
j_gene: TRBJ1-2; abundance: .; d_gene: TRBD1; v_gene: TRBV4-3; CDR3nt: TGCGCCAGCAGCGCCCGGACAGGGGGCGGCTACACCTTC; CDR3aa: CASSARTGGGYTF
j_gene: TRBJ2-3; abundance: .; d_gene: TRBD2; v_gene: TRBV4-3; CDR3nt: TGCGCCAGCCCACCCAGGGACCCCCTAGCGGGAGGCCAAACAGATACGCAGTATTTT; CDR3aa: CASPPRDPLAGGQTDTQYF
j_gene: TRBJ2-7; abundance: .; d_gene: .; v_gene: TRBV9; CDR3nt: TGCGCCAGCAGCGCCGAGAACTACGAGCAGTACTTC; CDR3aa: CASSAENYEQYF
j_gene: TRBJ1-5; abundance: .; d_gene: .; v_gene: TRBV7-9; CDR3nt: TGTTCCAGCAGCTTACAGGGTCCCAATCAGCCCCAGCATTTT; CDR3aa: CSSSLQGPNQPQHF
j_gene: TRBJ2-7; abundance: .; d_gene: TRBD2; v_gene: TRBV27; CDR3nt: TGTGCCAGCAGTCCCGGGACTAGCGGCTACGAGCAGTACTTC; CDR3aa: CASSPGTSGYEQYF
j_gene: TRBJ2-5; abundance: few; d_gene: .; v_gene: TRBV7-3; CDR3nt: TGTGCCAGCAGCGCAACCGCAGGGGAGAAGACCCAGTACTTC; CDR3aa: CASSATAGEKTQYF
j_gene: TRBJ1-4; abundance: .; d_gene: .; v_gene: TRBV9; CDR3nt: TGTGCCAGCAGCGTAGCAGGGTACGATGAAAAACTGTTTTTT; CDR3aa: CASSVAGYDEKLFF
j_gene: TRBJ2-2; abundance: .; d_gene: TRBD2; v_gene: TRBV11-2; CDR3nt: TGTGCCAGCAGCTTAGATCGAGTGGTAGCGGGTCGGCTTAGTGGCGGGGAGCTGTTTTTT; CDR3aa: CASSLDRVVAGRLSGGELFF
j_gene: TRBJ2-1; abundance: .; d_gene: .; v_gene: TRBV9; CDR3nt: TGTGCCAGCAGCGTAGAGGTCCAGGGGTGGAACAATGAGCAGTTCTTC; CDR3aa: CASSVEVQGWNNEQFF
j_gene: TRBJ2-1; abundance: .; d_gene: .; v_gene: TRBV4-1; CDR3nt: TGCGCCAGCAGCCAAGATCGGGGGGCAGACGGTAATGAGCAGTTCTTC; CDR3aa: CASSQDRGADGNEQFF
j_gene: TRBJ2-5; abundance: .; d_gene: TRBD2; v_gene: TRBV5-4; CDR3nt: TGTGCCAGCAGCCCGGGACTAGCGGAACCCGGGGAAGAGACCCAGTACTTC; CDR3aa: CASSPGLAEPGEETQYF
j_gene: TRBJ2-7; abundance: .; d_gene: .; v_gene: TRBV5-8; CDR3nt: TGTGCCAGCAGCTCAAGACAGCCCTCCTACGAGCAGTACTTC; CDR3aa: CASSSRQPSYEQYF
j_gene: TRBJ2-7; abundance: .; d_gene: .; v_gene: TRBV9; CDR3nt: TGTGCCAGCAGCGTAAGTGCAAGCTATACCTACGAGCAGTACTTC; CDR3aa: CASSVSASYTYEQYF
j_gene: TRBJ2-1; abundance: .; d_gene: TRBD2; v_gene: TRBV9; CDR3nt: TGTGCCAGCAGCGTAGACCCCAGCGGGGAGCTTTACAATGAGCAGTTCTTC; CDR3aa: CASSVDPSGELYNEQFF
j_gene: TRBJ1-1; abundance: .; d_gene: TRBD1; v_gene: TRBV7-9; CDR3nt: TGTTCCAGCAGCCAAGGCCAGGGGGCCATGAACACTGAAGCTTTCTTT; CDR3aa: CSSSQGQGAMNTEAFF
j_gene: TRBJ2-7; abundance: .; d_gene: TRBD2; v_gene: TRBV7-2; CDR3nt: TGTGCCAGCAGTTCCGGGACTAGACCCTACGAGCAGTACTTC; CDR3aa: CASSSGTRPYEQYF
j_gene: TRBJ2-7; abundance: .; d_gene: .; v_gene: TRBV28; CDR3nt: TGTGCCAGCGGTACGTCCCCGGGGATCGAGCAGTACTTC; CDR3aa: CASGTSPGIEQYF
j_gene: TRBJ2-1; abundance: .; d_gene: TRBD1; v_gene: TRBV11-3; CDR3nt: TGTGCCAGCAGCACCGGACAGGGGCACTACAATGAGCAGTTCTTC; CDR3aa: CASSTGQGHYNEQFF
j_gene: TRBJ2-1; abundance: .; d_gene: .; v_gene: TRBV5-1; CDR3nt: TGCGCCAGCAGCCTCCGGGTAGCGCCAGACAATGAGCAGTTCTTC; CDR3aa: CASSLRVAPDNEQFF
j_gene: TRBJ1-2; abundance: .; d_gene: TRBD1; v_gene: TRBV5-5; CDR3nt: TGTGCCAGCAGCCCCCATACCGTCGGACAGGGGGACTATGGCTACACCTTC; CDR3aa: CASSPHTVGQGDYGYTF
j_gene: TRBJ2-1; abundance: .; d_gene: TRBD2; v_gene: TRBV6-6; CDR3nt: TGTGCCAGCAGTCCCCCCCGTCTAGCGGAAGGGAATGAGCAGTTCTTC; CDR3aa: CASSPPRLAEGNEQFF
j_gene: TRBJ2-3; abundance: .; d_gene: TRBD2; v_gene: TRBV4-2; CDR3nt: TGTGCCAGCAGCCAAGCCTCAACTCCGGGACTATCCCCAGATACGCAGTATTTT; CDR3aa: CASSQASTPGLSPDTQYF
j_gene: TRBJ2-7; abundance: .; d_gene: TRBD2; v_gene: TRBV4-3; CDR3nt: TGCGCCAGCAGCCCTACGTACCTAGCGGGACTAATGAGCTCCTACGAGCAGTACTTC; CDR3aa: CASSPTYLAGLMSSYEQYF
j_gene: TRBJ2-7; abundance: .; d_gene: TRBD2; v_gene: TRBV6-8; CDR3nt: TGTGCCAGCAAGACTAGCGGAACCTCCTACGAGCAGTACTTC; CDR3aa: CASKTSGTSYEQYF
j_gene: TRBJ2-2; abundance: .; d_gene: .; v_gene: TRBV11-1; CDR3nt: TGTGCCAGCAGCTTCGCTTCGGCCGGGGAGCTGTTTTTT; CDR3aa: CASSFASAGELFF
j_gene: TRBJ2-7; abundance: .; d_gene: .; v_gene: TRBV11-2; CDR3nt: TGTGCCAGCAGCTTAGAGCGGGACTCAACCTACGAGCAGTACTTC; CDR3aa: CASSLERDSTYEQYF
j_gene: TRBJ2-1; abundance: .; d_gene: TRBD2; v_gene: TRBV30; CDR3nt: TGTGCCTGGAGTGTAGCGGGGAATGAGTACAATGAGCAGTTCTTC; CDR3aa: CAWSVAGNEYNEQFF
j_gene: TRBJ2-1; abundance: .; d_gene: TRBD2; v_gene: TRBV10-1; CDR3nt: TGCGCCAGCACCCCACCGGGAGGGCGGAACAATGAGCAGTTCTTC; CDR3aa: CASTPPGGRNNEQFF
j_gene: TRBJ2-2; abundance: .; d_gene: .; v_gene: TRBV28; CDR3nt: TGTGCCACCACCCCCCGGGGATCCGAGAACACCGGGGAGCTGTTTTTT; CDR3aa: CATTPRGSENTGELFF
j_gene: TRBJ2-7; abundance: .; d_gene: TRBD2; v_gene: TRBV27; CDR3nt: TGTGCCAGCAGCCCTTTGGAGGGAGGGCCTCGGTACGAGCAGTACTTC; CDR3aa: CASSPLEGGPRYEQYF
j_gene: TRBJ1-2; abundance: .; d_gene: TRBD1; v_gene: TRBV5-1; CDR3nt: TGCGCCAGCAGCCCTGGACAGGGGCATGGCTACACCTTC; CDR3aa: CASSPGQGHGYTF
j_gene: TRBJ2-7; abundance: .; d_gene: .; v_gene: TRBV27; CDR3nt: TGTGCCAGCAACCAGGGGAACAGGGAACGGTCCGAGCAGTACTTC; CDR3aa: CASNQGNRERSEQYF
j_gene: TRBJ1-2; abundance: .; d_gene: TRBD1; v_gene: TRBV10-3; CDR3nt: TGTGCCATCAGTGAGTCCGAGGGGGCCTATGGCTACACCTTC; CDR3aa: CAISESEGAYGYTF
j_gene: TRBJ2-1; abundance: .; d_gene: .; v_gene: TRBV7-8; CDR3nt: TGTGCCAGCAGCTTTAGGACAGCCCATGAGCAGTTCTTC; CDR3aa: CASSFRTAHEQFF
j_gene: TRBJ1-4; abundance: .; d_gene: TRBD1; v_gene: TRBV13; CDR3nt: TGTGCCAGCAGCCTCCGGACAGGGCAGGGGGAAAAACTGTTTTTT; CDR3aa: CASSLRTGQGEKLFF
j_gene: TRBJ1-1; abundance: .; d_gene: TRBD1; v_gene: TRBV5-6; CDR3nt: TGTGCCAGCAGCTTCTCTACAGGGGTTAGAAACACTGAAGCTTTCTTT; CDR3aa: CASSFSTGVRNTEAFF
j_gene: TRBJ2-5; abundance: .; d_gene: .; v_gene: TRBV15; CDR3nt: TGTGCCACCAGCAGAGTTGGGCCCAATCGGGAGACCCAGTACTTC; CDR3aa: CATSRVGPNRETQYF
j_gene: TRBJ2-7; abundance: once; d_gene: TRBD2; v_gene: TRBV5-1; CDR3nt: TGCGCCAGCAGCTTTTCGGGGGGGGGCGACGAGCAGTACTTC; CDR3aa: CASSFSGGGDEQYF
j_gene: TRBJ2-7; abundance: .; d_gene: .; v_gene: TRBV19; CDR3nt: TGTGCCAGTAGTATAGCTACCACCTACGAGCAGTACTTC; CDR3aa: CASSIATTYEQYF
j_gene: TRBJ1-3; abundance: .; d_gene: TRBD1; v_gene: TRBV9; CDR3nt: TGTGCCAGCAGCGCAATCGGGACAGGGGAAGACACCATATATTTT; CDR3aa: CASSAIGTGEDTIYF
j_gene: TRBJ2-7; abundance: .; d_gene: TRBD2; v_gene: TRBV7-2; CDR3nt: TGTGCCAGCAGACCCGAGCGGGGCTTTAGCTCCTACGAGCAGTACTTC; CDR3aa: CASRPERGFSSYEQYF
j_gene: TRBJ1-3; abundance: .; d_gene: .; v_gene: TRBV6-1; CDR3nt: TGTGCCAGCAGTGATGTCGCGGGTCTGGGAAACACCATATATTTT; CDR3aa: CASSDVAGLGNTIYF
j_gene: TRBJ2-2; abundance: few; d_gene: .; v_gene: TRBV27; CDR3nt: TGTGCCAGCAGTTTCCAAACCGGGGAGCTGTTTTTT; CDR3aa: CASSFQTGELFF